This passage covers 3 T cell receptor beta chains from one sample sequenced in a study of early T cells in non-severe SARS-CoV-2 infection. TCRdb analysed the 5' RACE reads with MiXCR anew, one entry per CDR3 protein. The sample records 50,000 to 80,000 distinct CDR3 sequences, 4% to 5.5% being singletons. Sequenced sample: whole blood. These receptors were collected from an adult who was a healthcare worker with PCR-confirmed SARS-CoV-2 infection or an uninfected control (not recorded which).

This clonotype was counted between two and nine times. The V gene is TRBV7-9, the J gene TRBJ2-2, with D possibly being TRBD2 (6 bases). Trimming cost V 10 bases and J 2 bases, with 23 bases left between them. The CDR3 extends over 17 amino acids. CDR1 and CDR2 from the germline V gene are SEHNR and FQNEAQ (reference sequence). CDR3 DNA: TGTGCCACCTCCGGCGGGATGGGCCGCGATAACACCGGGGAGCTGTTTTTT. Amino acids: CATSGGMGRDNTGELFF.

This clonotype was counted only a few times. This chain uses TRBV5-5 with TRBJ1-6, with D perhaps TRBD1 (5 bases). V dropped 2 bases and J dropped 10 bases, with 16 bases sitting between them. CDR1 is SGHKS, CDR2 YYEKEE, per germline (reference sequence). The CDR3 has 15 amino acids. The CDR3 loop is CASSFFPGSSSPLHF. The CDR3 region has the DNA TGTGCCAGCAGCTTCTTTCCAGGGTCATCCTCACCCCTCCACTTT.

This clonotype came up a few times. The chain is built from TRBV29-1 and TRBJ2-1; 13 bases line up with TRBD2. The length of the CDR3 is 16 residues. CDR1 and CDR2 from the germline V gene are SQVTM and ANQGSEA. V lost 3 bases to trimming and J lost 4 bases; unmatched junction nucleotides: 6. CDR3 sequence: CSVDRTSGRGYNEQFF. The CDR3 nucleotides read TGCAGCGTTGATAGAACTAGCGGGAGGGGGTACAATGAGCAGTTCTTC.